This TCR beta chain comes out of a study of cytomegalovirus exposure and HLA in healthy donors. Study outcomes and limitations: A later analysis showed HLA-associated TCR beta chains outstripping equally common others in clonal expansion. Of the V segments, some could not be distinguished, including TRBV6-2 and TRBV6-3, and were excluded. Most TCR sequences were seen very rarely across donors, but some public TCRs occurred in many.

A word on this clone: Its antigen remains unknown.

It was with 60 Vbeta and 13 Jbeta primers that the PCR ran. Clones were read by immunoSEQ multiplex PCR, and TCRdb kept only the in-frame ones, dropping some. This table holds fewer than 80,000 clones, more than 75% found once. The CDR3 is 13 amino acids. V lost 7 bases and J 6 bases, leaving 15 bases between the germline ends. Germline V gene lookup returns CDR1 MNHNS and CDR2 SASEGT. Nominal health characterized the donors when sampled, though unrecorded immune exposures were likely. The rearrangement joins TRBV6-1 to TRBJ1-1, with D maybe TRBD1 (5 bases). Material for sequencing was PBMCs. This clonotype was sampled from a man aged 18-30 years in good health and CMV-seronegative. CDR3 region: CASIGGEAAEAFF. The DNA for the CDR3 is TGTGCCAGCATTGGAGGGGAAGCCGCTGAAGCTTTCTTT.